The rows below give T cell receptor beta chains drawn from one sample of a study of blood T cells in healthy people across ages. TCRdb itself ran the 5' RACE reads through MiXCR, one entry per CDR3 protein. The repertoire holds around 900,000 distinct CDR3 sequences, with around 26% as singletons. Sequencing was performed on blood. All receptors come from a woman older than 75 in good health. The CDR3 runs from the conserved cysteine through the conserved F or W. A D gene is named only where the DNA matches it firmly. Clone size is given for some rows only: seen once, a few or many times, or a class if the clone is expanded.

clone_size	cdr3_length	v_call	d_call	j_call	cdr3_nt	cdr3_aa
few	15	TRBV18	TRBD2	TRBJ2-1	TGTGCCAGCTCACCACAGCGGGAGTCCTACAATGAGCAGTTCTTC	CASSPQRESYNEQFF
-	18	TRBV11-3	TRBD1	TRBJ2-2	TGTGTCAGCAGCTTAAGGGTGGGACAGACCTTATACACCGGGGAGCTGTTTTTT	CVSSLRVGQTLYTGELFF
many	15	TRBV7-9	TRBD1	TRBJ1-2	TGTGCCAGCAGCCGGATCGGGACAGAGAACTATGGCTACACCTTC	CASSRIGTENYGYTF
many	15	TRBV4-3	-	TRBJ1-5	TGCGCCAGCAGCCAGACCATCTATGACGGGCAGCCCCAGCATTTT	CASSQTIYDGQPQHF
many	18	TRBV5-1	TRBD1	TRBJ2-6	TGCGCCAGCAGCGAGGGACAGTCAACCTGGGTGGGGGCCAACGTCCTGACTTTC	CASSEGQSTWVGANVLTF
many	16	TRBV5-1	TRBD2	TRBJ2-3	TGCGCCAGCAGCCCTGGACTAGCGGGGGCAAAAGATACGCAGTATTTT	CASSPGLAGAKDTQYF
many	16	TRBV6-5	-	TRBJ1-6	TGTGCCAGCAGACGCCTTCCGACAGGTTCAAATTCACCCCTCCACTTT	CASRRLPTGSNSPLHF
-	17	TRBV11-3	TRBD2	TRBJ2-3	TGTGCCAGCAGTCCGGGAGGAGGGCGAGAGAACACAGATACGCAGTATTTT	CASSPGGGRENTDTQYF
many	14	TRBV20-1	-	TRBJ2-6	TGCAGTGCGAGACCTCATTCTGGGGCCAACGTCCTGACTTTC	CSARPHSGANVLTF
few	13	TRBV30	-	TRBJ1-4	TGTGCCTGGAGTCCGGGAGCCAATGAAAAACTGTTTTTT	CAWSPGANEKLFF
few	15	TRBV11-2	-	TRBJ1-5	TGTGCCAGCAGCTTAGCAAGGACAGAGTATCAGCCCCAGCATTTT	CASSLARTEYQPQHF
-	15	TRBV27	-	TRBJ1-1	TGTGCCAGCAGTGCTCCGTCTCCCCCGAACACTGAAGCTTTCTTT	CASSAPSPPNTEAFF
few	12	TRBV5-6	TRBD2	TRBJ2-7	TGTGCCAGCAGCTCCCGACTAGCGGTGCAGTACTTC	CASSSRLAVQYF
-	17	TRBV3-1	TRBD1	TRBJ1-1	TGTGCCAGCAGCCCGGACAGGGGCGCGCGATCGAACACTGAAGCTTTCTTT	CASSPDRGARSNTEAFF
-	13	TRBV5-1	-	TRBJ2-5	TGCGCCAGCAGATCGTTACCCGGGGAGACCCAGTACTTC	CASRSLPGETQYF